This T cell receptor beta chain was retrieved from a study of OX40 agonist ivuxolimab in advanced cancers. V was pared by 3 bases and J by 12 bases, with 18 bases between. This CDR3 is built from 14 residues. CDR1 is MGHRA, CDR2 YSYEKL, per germline. At baseline, cycle 4 day 1, and cycle 7 day 1, blood was sampled. Clones were read by immunoSEQ multiplex PCR, and TCRdb kept only the in-frame ones, dropping some. The table has 70,000 to 75,000 clones, roughly 82% seen once. This clone was picked up a small number of times. Its antigen is as yet unknown. Study observations and caveats: At 0.1 to 3.0 mg/kg and by week 6, clonal expansion occurred in CD4+ and CD8+ blood T cells. Partial responders treated at 0.1-3.0 mg/kg exhibited clonal expansion among the lowest measured.

The chain employs TRBV4-1 and TRBJ2-1; D remains ambiguous. Material: CD4+ or CD8+ T cells sorted from blood, obtained in a trial of the OX40 agonist ivuxolimab. The sequence came from an adult with an advanced solid tumor such as melanoma, head and neck, liver or kidney cancer. This chain's CDR3 is CASSQSASAFRQFF. The DNA of the CDR3 is TGCGCCAGCAGCCAGTCAGCGAGCGCCTTCCGGCAGTTCTTC.